Following are 15 T cell receptor beta chains from one sample sequenced in a study of blood T cell repertoires in COVID-19. Using immunoSEQ multiplex PCR, the repertoire was profiled, and TCRdb retains in-frame clones only, with some absent. The sample comprises roughly 150,000 clones, 80% to 85% of which are singletons, and around 8.6% rests with the top ten. Sequencing was carried out using peripheral blood. All receptors come from a human donor in a cohort sampled during active COVID-19.

This chain uses TRBV19 with TRBJ2-1; 12 bases are a match to TRBD2. V was pared by 5 bases and J by 2 bases, with 4 bases of the junction left unmatched. From germline, CDR1 is LNHDA and CDR2 SQIVND (reference sequence). This CDR3 has 16 residues. CDR3 protein: CASSRTSGETYNEQFF. The DNA for the CDR3 is TGTGCCAGTAGTCGGACTAGCGGGGAGACCTACAATGAGCAGTTCTTC.

This rearrangement joins TRBV2 to TRBJ1-1; TRBD1 matches 7 bases. The junction had 7 bases not matched to a gene; V was cut back by 3 bases and J by 6 bases. Germline CDR1 reads SNHLY; CDR2 reads FYNNEI. The CDR3 runs to 14 residues. The DNA of the CDR3 is TGTGCCAGCAGTGAGCAGGGGGAGATATCTGAAGCTTTCTTT. It yields the protein CASSEQGEISEAFF.

The chain is built from TRBV7-9 and TRBJ2-7; 8 bases match TRBD1. V was pared by 5 bases and J by 7 bases, with 7 bases of the junction left unmatched. This CDR3 spans 13 amino acids. Germline V gives CDR1 SEHNR, CDR2 FQNEAQ (reference sequence). In DNA, the CDR3 is TGTGCCAGCAGCCCCGACAGGGGAAGAGAGCAGTACTTC. It encodes CASSPDRGREQYF.

The chain recombines TRBV6-5 with TRBJ2-2; possibly TRBD1 for D (5 bases). CDR1 and CDR2 (germline): MNHEY, SVGAGI. The CDR3 has 13 amino acids. V dropped 5 bases and J dropped 6 bases, with 10 bases sitting between them. The chain's CDR3 is CASSKTGAGELFF. The CDR3 DNA reads TGTGCCAGCAGTAAAACAGGCGCCGGGGAGCTGTTTTTT.

V usage is TRBV29-1 and J usage is TRBJ1-2; D possibly corresponds to TRBD1 (6 bases). Germline assignment: CDR1 SQVTM and CDR2 ANQGSEA. Trimming shortened V by 6 bases and J by 4 bases, and 12 bases separated the two germline ends. This CDR3 is 12 amino acids long. DNA for the CDR3: TGCAGCGTAGGCTACAGGGCCTATGGCTACACCTTC. Translated, it gives CSVGYRAYGYTF.

The V and J genes are TRBV6-5 and TRBJ1-5; tentative D call: TRBD1 (5 bases). The CDR3 sequence is 13 residues long. V was shortened by 6 bases and J by 5 bases, with 11 bases between the two germline ends. Per the germline V gene, CDR1 is MNHEY and CDR2 is SVGAGI. In nucleotides, the CDR3 is TGTGCCAGCAGGCCATGGGGGGATCAGCCCCAGCATTTT. Its translation is CASRPWGDQPQHF.

The chain couples TRBV6-5 to TRBJ1-1; weak D call: TRBD1 (5 bases). With 7 bases removed from V and 1 base from J, the gap between germline ends came to 13 bases. This CDR3 comprises 14 residues. Germline V gene lookup returns CDR1 MNHEY and CDR2 SVGAGI. The CDR3 loop is CASTEPGGNTEAFF. Written as DNA, the CDR3 is TGTGCCAGCACCGAACCGGGGGGGAACACTGAAGCTTTCTTT.

This chain joins TRBV5-6 and TRBJ2-7; 9 nucleotides align to TRBD1. Germline V gene data show CDR1 as SGHDT and CDR2 as YYEEEE. This CDR3 is built from 15 residues. Losses at the gene ends were 3 bases for V and 0 bases for J; bases not matched to a gene: 4. The CDR3 is CASSSGTGFSYEQYF. The CDR3 bases are TGTGCCAGCAGCTCAGGGACAGGGTTCTCCTACGAGCAGTACTTC.

This rearrangement joins TRBV2 to TRBJ1-6; possibly TRBD1 for D (6 bases). Per germline, CDR1 SNHLY and CDR2 FYNNEI. The CDR3 sequence is 16 residues long. Between the trimmed V and J ends, which lost 5 bases and 7 bases, there was a span of 18 bases. CDR3 bases: TGTGCCAGCAGTAGAGGACAGACCCTTTGGAATTCACCCCTCCACTTT. This encodes CASSRGQTLWNSPLHF.

CDR3 amino acids: CASSALLNTEAFF. The CDR3 nucleotides read TGTGCCAGCAGCGCCCTCCTGAACACTGAAGCTTTCTTT. The chain carries TRBV9 and TRBJ1-1; D is ambiguous. Germline lookup yields CDR1 SGDLS and CDR2 YYNGEE. The CDR3 length is 13 residues. The V and J ends lost 3 bases and 0 bases respectively, with 6 bases between them.

DNA for the CDR3: TGCGCCAGCAGCTTGGAGTCAGGGCTTAACACCGGGGAGCTGTTTTTT. Translating gives CASSLESGLNTGELFF. The chain combines TRBV5-1 with TRBJ2-2; weak D call: TRBD1 (5 bases). CDR3 size: 16 residues. Trimming took off 0 bases at V and 2 bases at J, with 11 bases between the two ends. CDR1 and CDR2 from the germline V gene are SGHRS and YFSETQ.

This clone showed up many times. The chain joins TRBV19 to TRBJ2-7; 10 bases map to TRBD1. Per the germline V gene, CDR1 is LNHDA and CDR2 is SQIVND (reference sequence). V trimming: 3 bases; J trimming: 4 bases; junction bases outside the gene matches: 6. CDR3 length: 15 residues. In nucleotides, the CDR3 is TGTGCCAGTAGTATTAGGACAGGGGGTACGTACGAGCAGTACTTC. Its translation: CASSIRTGGTYEQYF.

The V call is TRBV19, the J call TRBJ2-2, with 7 bases lining up with TRBD2. The CDR3 has 14 residues. V lost 3 bases and J lost 5; bases outside the gene matches: 3. The germline V gene encodes CDR1 LNHDA and CDR2 SQIVND (reference sequence). CDR3 region: CASSMGGGTGELFF. The CDR3 coding sequence is TGTGCCAGTAGTATGGGCGGGGGAACCGGGGAGCTGTTTTTT.

J is TRBJ1-2 and V is TRBV5-4; D gene unclear. V was shortened by 3 bases and J by 4 bases, with 13 bases between the two germline ends. CDR1 and CDR2 (germline): SGHNT, YYREEE (reference sequence). CDR3 size: 14 residues. CDR3 in amino acids: CASSWAGAAYGYTF. CDR3 coding DNA: TGTGCCAGCAGCTGGGCGGGTGCAGCCTATGGCTACACCTTC.

CDR3 sequence reads: CASRQREMNTEAFF. The DNA for the CDR3 is TGTGCCAGTAGGCAGAGGGAAATGAACACTGAAGCTTTCTTT. The V gene is TRBV19, the J gene TRBJ1-1, with D unresolved. CDR3 length: 14 amino acids. Germline V lookup: CDR1 LNHDA, CDR2 SQIVND (reference sequence). V was trimmed by 6 bases and J by 0 bases, leaving 11 bases between them.